Listed below are T cell receptor beta chains from one sample, sequenced in a study of shared clonotypes between healthy human individuals. TCRdb keeps only in-frame clones here, not all; method: immunoSEQ multiplex PCR. In the table there are over 1.5 million clones, 95% to 99% of which are singletons. Source material: naive CD4+ T cells sorted from blood. These receptors all come from a man aged 25 to 45 in good health. Each CDR3 is given with its conserved first and last residue. D genes are given only for firm matches. The size entry is marked missing in some rows and otherwise reads once, few, many or a size class.

v_gene,j_gene,d_gene,abundance,CDR3aa,CDR3nt
TRBV28,TRBJ2-2,-,-,CASSPPRPGSNRELFF,TGTGCCAGCAGTCCCCCCCGCCCCGGTTCCAATAGGGAGCTGTTTTTT
TRBV18,TRBJ1-3,-,-,CASSPPEVSYCGSPGNTIYF,TGTGCCAGCTCACCTCCCGAGGTAAGTTACTGCGGTTCTCCTGGAAACACCATATATTTT
TRBV7-8,TRBJ1-2,TRBD1,-,CASSIGTGGRTNYGYTF,TGTGCCAGCAGCATTGGGACAGGGGGTCGAACTAACTATGGCTACACCTTC
TRBV6-1,TRBJ1-5,-,-,CASSDQGTQPQHF,TGTGCCAGCAGTGACCAGGGGACTCAGCCCCAGCATTTT
TRBV28,TRBJ1-3,TRBD1,-,CASSRDRVSGNTIYF,TGTGCCAGCAGTAGGGACAGGGTATCCGGAAACACCATATATTTT
TRBV19,TRBJ2-6,-,-,CASSTGNSGANVLTF,TGTGCCAGTAGTACAGGGAATTCTGGGGCCAACGTCCTGACTTTC
TRBV10-3,TRBJ1-5,-,-,CAISESKGDQPQHF,TGTGCCATCAGTGAGTCGAAAGGAGATCAGCCCCAGCATTTT
TRBV7-3,TRBJ2-7,TRBD2,-,CASSPMGAGVSEQYF,TGTGCCAGCAGCCCTATGGGAGCGGGAGTCTCCGAGCAGTACTTC
TRBV5-4,TRBJ1-4,TRBD1,-,CASSLDRGMSKLFF,TGTGCCAGCAGCTTGGACAGGGGAATGAGCAAACTGTTTTTT
TRBV19,TRBJ2-1,-,-,CASSIRDRNEQFF,TGTGCCAGTAGTATCAGGGACCGCAATGAGCAGTTCTTC
TRBV5-1,TRBJ1-1,-,-,CASSYPPNTEAFF,TGCGCCAGCAGCTACCCCCCGAACACTGAAGCTTTCTTT
TRBV19,TRBJ1-2,TRBD1,once,CASKVGQHYGYTF,TGTGCCAGTAAGGTGGGACAGCACTATGGCTACACCTTC
TRBV2,TRBJ2-7,-,-,CASSSDTYEQYF,TGTGCCAGCAGTTCGGATACCTACGAGCAGTACTTC
TRBV7-9,TRBJ2-3,TRBD1,-,CASSGGQYTDTQYF,TGTGCCAGCAGCGGGGGACAGTACACAGATACGCAGTATTTT
TRBV19,TRBJ2-5,TRBD2,-,CASSGTRAGEDETQYF,TGTGCCAGTAGCGGGACTAGAGCGGGAGAAGATGAGACCCAGTACTTC
TRBV12-5,TRBJ1-1,-,-,CASALRGGTLVVSEAFF,TGTGCTAGTGCCCTTCGCGGGGGCACCCTGGTTGTTTCTGAAGCTTTCTTT
TRBV2,TRBJ2-2,-,-,CASSAGRLTGELFF,TGTGCCAGCAGTGCGGGCAGGCTCACCGGAGAGCTGTTTTTT
TRBV5-1,TRBJ2-7,TRBD2,few,CASQGLEPGEQYF,TGCGCCAGCCAGGGACTAGAGCCGGGGGAGCAGTACTTC
TRBV10-2,TRBJ2-1,-,-,CASSGNANEQFF,TGCGCCAGCAGTGGCAACGCCAATGAGCAGTTCTTC
TRBV6-5,TRBJ2-1,-,-,CASSEQTSSEQFF,TGTGCCAGCAGTGAGCAGACAAGTAGTGAGCAGTTCTTC
TRBV28,TRBJ2-7,TRBD1,-,CASSSRGQGELTYEQYF,TGTGCCAGCAGCTCGAGGGGACAGGGGGAGCTGACCTACGAGCAGTACTTC
TRBV19,TRBJ1-1,-,-,CASTRPSLVPTEAFF,TGTGCCAGTACCCGACCCTCCTTAGTTCCTACTGAAGCTTTCTTT
TRBV4-3,TRBJ1-1,TRBD1,-,CASSQDGGRGTLNTEAFF,TGCGCCAGCAGCCAAGATGGTGGCAGGGGGACCTTGAACACTGAAGCTTTCTTT
TRBV30,TRBJ2-1,-,-,CAWSVPLPPYNEQFF,TGTGCCTGGAGTGTTCCCCTTCCCCCCTACAATGAGCAGTTCTTC
TRBV5-4,TRBJ2-2,-,-,CASSIQGATGELFF,TGTGCCAGCAGCATACAGGGTGCCACCGGGGAGCTGTTTTTT
TRBV5-1,TRBJ1-4,-,-,CASSLGAANEKLFF,TGCGCCAGCAGCTTGGGGGCAGCTAATGAAAAACTGTTTTTT
TRBV29-1,TRBJ2-1,TRBD1,-,CSIVGDSDNEQFF,TGCAGCATTGTCGGGGACAGTGACAATGAGCAGTTCTTC
TRBV20-1,TRBJ2-7,-,-,CSARNIYEQYF,TGCAGTGCTAGAAATATATACGAGCAGTACTTC
TRBV19,TRBJ2-7,TRBD2,once,CASNPSGSSYEQYF,TGTGCCAGTAACCCTAGCGGGAGCTCCTACGAGCAGTACTTC
TRBV5-1,TRBJ1-4,TRBD1,-,CASSLTGTGAEKLFF,TGCGCCAGCAGCCTGACCGGGACAGGGGCTGAAAAACTGTTTTTT
TRBV5-5,TRBJ1-2,-,-,CASSLPGTYGYTF,TGTGCCAGCAGCTTGCCAGGGACCTATGGCTACACCTTC
TRBV7-6,TRBJ2-2,TRBD2,-,CASSLGSGSRELFF,TGTGCCAGCAGCTTAGGTAGCGGGAGTCGGGAGCTGTTTTTT
TRBV5-1,TRBJ2-3,TRBD2,-,CASSLSGGPVSTDTQYF,TGCGCCAGCAGCTTGTCGGGAGGGCCGGTGAGCACAGATACGCAGTATTTT
TRBV6-1,TRBJ1-2,-,-,CASSEGLGLGFYGYTF,TGTGCCAGCAGCGAAGGCCTAGGATTGGGCTTTTATGGCTACACCTTC
TRBV9,TRBJ2-6,-,-,CASSISISGANVLTF,TGTGCCAGCAGCATCAGCATCTCTGGGGCCAACGTCCTGACTTTC
TRBV7-2,TRBJ2-3,-,once,CASSPSQLYTDTQYF,TGTGCCAGCAGCCCCTCACAGCTCTACACAGATACGCAGTATTTT
TRBV10-3,TRBJ1-1,TRBD1,-,CAISPSGQLNTEAFF,TGTGCCATCAGTCCCTCGGGACAGCTGAACACTGAAGCTTTCTTT
TRBV6-5,TRBJ2-7,TRBD1,-,CASRLGDRRYYEQYF,TGTGCCAGCAGGCTTGGGGACAGAAGATATTACGAGCAGTACTTC
TRBV18,TRBJ2-1,TRBD2,-,CASSPGLAGEGGNEQFF,TGTGCCAGCTCACCAGGCCTAGCGGGAGAAGGCGGGAATGAGCAGTTCTTC
TRBV7-9,TRBJ1-2,TRBD1,-,CASSLGGQGFDYGYTF,TGTGCCAGCAGCTTAGGCGGACAGGGTTTCGACTATGGCTACACCTTC
TRBV4-3,TRBJ1-1,-,-,CASSQDTGMGVPEAFF,TGCGCCAGCAGCCAAGACACAGGGATGGGAGTCCCTGAAGCTTTCTTT
TRBV5-4,TRBJ2-1,TRBD2,-,CASSRLAGGDNEQFF,TGTGCCAGCAGCCGGCTAGCGGGAGGGGACAATGAGCAGTTCTTC
TRBV29-1,TRBJ2-1,TRBD2,-,CSTWTSGFDNEQFF,TGCAGCACGTGGACTAGCGGGTTCGACAATGAGCAGTTCTTC
TRBV5-1,TRBJ2-3,-,-,CASSLRTTDTQYF,TGCGCCAGCAGCCTACGTACCACAGATACGCAGTATTTT
TRBV7-9,TRBJ2-1,TRBD2,-,CASSRPATSGNEQFF,TGTGCCAGCAGCCGACCCGCCACTAGCGGGAATGAGCAGTTCTTC
TRBV6-5,TRBJ1-5,-,-,CASSLSGNQPQHF,TGTGCCAGCAGTTTATCAGGGAATCAGCCCCAGCATTTT
TRBV7-9,TRBJ2-2,-,-,CASSPRTANTGELFF,TGTGCCAGCAGCCCAAGGACAGCGAACACCGGGGAGCTGTTTTTT
TRBV7-2,TRBJ2-7,-,-,CASSNLGRRASYEQYF,TGTGCCAGCAGCAACCTCGGGCGAAGAGCCTCCTACGAGCAGTACTTC
TRBV4-3,TRBJ2-1,-,-,CASSSEPASYNEQFF,TGCGCCAGCAGTTCTGAGCCTGCCTCCTACAATGAGCAGTTCTTC
TRBV5-5,TRBJ2-1,TRBD2,-,CASSKGLLSYNEQFF,TGTGCCAGCAGTAAGGGACTACTCTCCTACAATGAGCAGTTCTTC
TRBV4-3,TRBJ2-3,-,-,CASSQIARASAQYF,TGCGCCAGCAGTCAAATCGCACGGGCCAGTGCGCAGTATTTT
TRBV19,TRBJ1-1,TRBD1,-,CASIDRGRVNTEAFF,TGTGCCAGTATTGACAGGGGGCGGGTGAACACTGAAGCTTTCTTT
TRBV27,TRBJ1-1,TRBD1,-,CASRVDRGGTEAFF,TGTGCCAGCAGGGTGGACAGGGGCGGTACTGAAGCTTTCTTT
TRBV5-4,TRBJ2-1,-,-,CTSSPRIYNEQFF,TGTACCAGCAGCCCACGGATCTACAATGAGCAGTTCTTC
TRBV15,TRBJ2-5,-,-,CATSRDRRQTQYF,TGTGCCACCAGCAGAGATAGGAGGCAGACCCAGTACTTC
TRBV28,TRBJ2-3,-,-,CASSSTVDTQYF,TGTGCCAGCAGTTCGACAGTAGATACGCAGTATTTT
TRBV14,TRBJ1-1,-,-,CASSQYRVRNTEAFF,TGTGCCAGCAGCCAGTACAGGGTTAGGAACACTGAAGCTTTCTTT
TRBV27,TRBJ2-2,-,-,CASSYYRDGLAGELFF,TGTGCCAGCAGTTACTACAGGGACGGTCTCGCCGGGGAGCTGTTTTTT
TRBV9,TRBJ2-5,-,-,CASTRGGTEETQYF,TGTGCCAGCACCCGGGGAGGGACAGAAGAGACCCAGTACTTC
TRBV30,TRBJ2-7,TRBD2,-,CAWGLLAGGGEQYF,TGTGCCTGGGGATTACTAGCGGGAGGTGGCGAGCAGTACTTC